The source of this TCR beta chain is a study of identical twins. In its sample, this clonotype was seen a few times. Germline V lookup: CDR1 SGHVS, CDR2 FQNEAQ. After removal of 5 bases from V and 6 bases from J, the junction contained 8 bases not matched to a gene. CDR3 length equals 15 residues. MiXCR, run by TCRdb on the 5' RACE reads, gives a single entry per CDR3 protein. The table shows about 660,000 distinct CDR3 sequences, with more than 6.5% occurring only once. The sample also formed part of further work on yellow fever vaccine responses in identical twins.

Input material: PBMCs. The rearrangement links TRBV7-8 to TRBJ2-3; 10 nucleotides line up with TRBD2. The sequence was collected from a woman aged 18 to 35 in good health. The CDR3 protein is CASSPERGGWDTQYF. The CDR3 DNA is TGTGCCAGCAGCCCCGAGCGGGGGGGCTGGGATACGCAGTATTTT.